This TCR beta chain was identified in a study of T-cell memory formation after mild COVID-19. Study-wide context: The study found TCR clusters largely donor specific.

Sample barcodes and UMIs were carried by the TCR alpha and TCR beta cDNA libraries that 5'RACE generated with constant-segment primers. One entry per CDR3 protein results from TCRdb running MiXCR on the 5' RACE reads. The sample lists 550,000 to 600,000 distinct CDR3 sequences, roughly 17% seen once, with around 7.8% in the top ten. This CDR3 is 15 amino acids long. Germline V lookup: CDR1 DFQATT, CDR2 SNEGSKA (reference sequence). V lost 1 base to trimming and J lost 5 bases; unmatched junction nucleotides: 10. Specimen: PBMCs or a T cell subset sorted from them (not recorded which). This chain joins TRBV20-1 and TRBJ2-7; 8 nucleotides match TRBD2. This receptor was obtained from an adult woman who had mild COVID-19 (a few samples of this study predate the infection). Cell type and time point are not known. CDR3 sequence reads: CSARAGGGRINEQYF. The CDR3 bases are TGCAGTGCTAGAGCAGGAGGCGGGAGGATCAACGAGCAGTACTTC.